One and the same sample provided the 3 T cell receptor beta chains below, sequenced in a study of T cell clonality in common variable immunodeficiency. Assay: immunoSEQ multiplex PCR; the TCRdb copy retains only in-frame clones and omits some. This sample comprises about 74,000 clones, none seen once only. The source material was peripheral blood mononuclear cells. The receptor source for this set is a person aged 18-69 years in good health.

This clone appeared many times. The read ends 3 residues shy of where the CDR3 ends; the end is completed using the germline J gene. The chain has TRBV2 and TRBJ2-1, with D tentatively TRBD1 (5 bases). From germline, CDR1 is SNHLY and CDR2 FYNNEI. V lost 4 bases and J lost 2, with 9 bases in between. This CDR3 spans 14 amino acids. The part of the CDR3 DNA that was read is TGTGCCAGCAGTGGGGGCGTGGCCTACAATGAG. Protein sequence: CASSGGVAYNE. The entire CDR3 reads CASSGGVAYNEQFF.

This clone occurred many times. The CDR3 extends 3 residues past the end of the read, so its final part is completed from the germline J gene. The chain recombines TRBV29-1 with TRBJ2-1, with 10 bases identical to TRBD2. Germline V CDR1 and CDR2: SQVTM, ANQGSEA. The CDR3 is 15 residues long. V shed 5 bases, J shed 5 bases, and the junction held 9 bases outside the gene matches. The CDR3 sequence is CSVPSPGTSDNEQFF. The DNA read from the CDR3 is TGCAGCGTTCCGAGTCCCGGGACTAGCGACAATGAG.

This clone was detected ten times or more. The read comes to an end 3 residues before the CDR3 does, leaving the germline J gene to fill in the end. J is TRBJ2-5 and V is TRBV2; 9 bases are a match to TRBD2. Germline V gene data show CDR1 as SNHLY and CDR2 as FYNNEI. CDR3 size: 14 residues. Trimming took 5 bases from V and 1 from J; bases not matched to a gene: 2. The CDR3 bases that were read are TGTGCCAGCAGTTGGGGACTAGCCCAAGAGACC. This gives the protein CASSWGLAQET. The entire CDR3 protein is CASSWGLAQETQYF.